This T cell receptor (beta chain) was captured by sequencing in a study of CD8+ T cells in alopecia areata. Trimming cost V 9 bases and J 3 bases, with 12 bases left between them. This CDR3 contains 12 residues. CDR1 is MRHNA and CDR2 is SNTAGT in the germline V gene. RNA extraction and reverse transcription yielded cDNA as sequencing template. Some clones are missing from TCRdb's copy, which holds only in-frame ones; the method was immunoSEQ multiplex PCR. The sample includes 150,000 to 200,000 clones, roughly 70% of them seen just once. This specimen was CD8+ T cells sorted from blood, taken at week 0. This clonotype was sampled from a human donor with alopecia areata. This chain joins TRBV6-4 and TRBJ2-7; no firm D call. The CDR3 DNA reads TGTGCCAGGGCGTACTACCTCTACGAGCAGTACTTC. Its translation is CARAYYLYEQYF.